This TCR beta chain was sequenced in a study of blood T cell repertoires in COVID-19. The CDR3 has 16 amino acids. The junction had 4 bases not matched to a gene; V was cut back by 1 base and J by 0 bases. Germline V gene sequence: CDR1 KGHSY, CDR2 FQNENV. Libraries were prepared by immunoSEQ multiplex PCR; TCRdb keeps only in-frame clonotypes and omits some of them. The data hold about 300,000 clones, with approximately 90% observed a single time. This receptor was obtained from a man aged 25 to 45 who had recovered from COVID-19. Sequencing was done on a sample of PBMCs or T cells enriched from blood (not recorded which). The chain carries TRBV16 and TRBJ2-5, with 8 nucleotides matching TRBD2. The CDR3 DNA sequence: TGTGCCAGCAGCCAATATCCTAGCGGGTACCAAGAGACCCAGTACTTC. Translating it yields CASSQYPSGYQETQYF.